This entry concerns a single TCR beta chain. What it binds is not known. The CDR3 sequence is 13 residues long. The germline V gene has CDR1 MDHEN and CDR2 SYDVKM. V shed 7 bases and J shed 6 bases, with 13 bases lying between them. TCRdb's table, derived via immunoSEQ multiplex PCR, lists solely in-frame clones and lacks some. The table lists 20,000 to 25,000 clones, 80% to 90% of them singletons. This specimen belongs to a study of OX40 agonist ivuxolimab in advanced cancers. The overall study: One hepatocellular carcinoma and a couple of cutaneous melanoma patients partially responded. Overall study results and limits: Near-lowest levels of clonal expansion characterized partial responders at 0.1-3.0 mg/kg.

This sequence was found in an adult with an advanced solid tumor such as melanoma, head and neck, liver or kidney cancer. The chain links TRBV28 to TRBJ1-5; D is unresolved. This specimen consisted of CD4+ or CD8+ T cells sorted from blood, obtained in a trial of the OX40 agonist ivuxolimab. The CDR3 nucleotides read TGTGCCAGCACCGCGGGAGGGCGTCAGCCCCAGCATTTT. Protein: CASTAGGRQPQHF.